Listed below are T cell receptor beta chains from one sample, sequenced in a study of technical replicates of blood from a few donors. The data were produced by immunoSEQ multiplex PCR, yet TCRdb's version contains in-frame clones alone and is incomplete. The profile shows tens of thousands of clones, around 89% of them singletons. Sequencing was carried out using PBMCs. Receptors were obtained from a human donor in good health. Some clones in this sample may be carry-over from other donors' samples. Both conserved end residues are part of each CDR3. The D gene is left open where the match is weak. Clone size appears in some rows only: once, few, many, or a class for an expanded clone.

V gene	J gene	D gene	clone size	CDR3 protein	CDR3 DNA
TRBV14	TRBJ1-2	TRBD1	-	CASSRTGLGYGYTF	TGTGCCAGCAGCCGGACAGGGCTGGGCTATGGCTACACCTTC
TRBV7-3	TRBJ1-1	-	-	CASSPGPNTEAFF	TGTGCCAGCAGCCCTGGCCCGAACACTGAAGCTTTCTTT
TRBV5-4	TRBJ2-7	-	-	CASSPRAAGYEQYF	TGTGCCAGCAGCCCTAGAGCGGCGGGTTACGAGCAGTACTTC
TRBV5-6	TRBJ2-1	TRBD2	-	CASSGLLAGRTSYNEQFF	TGTGCCAGCAGCGGCCTTCTAGCGGGGCGAACCTCCTACAATGAGCAGTTCTTC
TRBV9	TRBJ1-1	-	-	CASSVAIGGEAFF	TGTGCCAGCAGCGTGGCCATCGGGGGTGAAGCTTTCTTT
TRBV7-8	TRBJ1-6	TRBD1	-	CASSPRQGASPLHF	TGTGCCAGCAGCCCTCGACAGGGGGCATCACCCCTCCACTTT
TRBV6-1	TRBJ2-7	TRBD2	-	CASSEALQLAGGPAYEQYF	TGTGCCAGCAGTGAAGCGCTTCAACTAGCGGGAGGGCCCGCCTACGAGCAGTACTTC
TRBV2	TRBJ1-2	TRBD1	-	CASRQGQNYGYTF	TGTGCCAGCAGGCAGGGACAGAACTATGGCTACACCTTC
TRBV6-1	TRBJ2-2	-	few	CASSPLAGELFF	TGTGCCAGCAGTCCCCTTGCCGGGGAGCTGTTTTTT
TRBV5-1	TRBJ2-5	-	-	CASSPAGGRETQYF	TGCGCCAGCAGCCCCGCCGGGGGACGGGAGACCCAGTACTTC
TRBV15	TRBJ1-5	-	-	CATSRGRVGNQPQHF	TGTGCCACCAGCAGAGGGAGGGTGGGGAATCAGCCCCAGCATTTT
TRBV5-5	TRBJ1-4	-	-	CASSLGTPLGTNEKLFF	TGTGCCAGCAGCTTAGGGACACCCCTAGGAACTAATGAAAAACTGTTTTTT
TRBV7-2	TRBJ2-7	TRBD2	-	CASSPTSGGAYLYEQYF	TGTGCCAGCAGCCCGACTAGCGGGGGGGCGTACCTCTACGAGCAGTACTTC
TRBV19	TRBJ2-7	TRBD2	-	CASRSPSGGEQYF	TGTGCCAGTAGGAGCCCTTCGGGGGGGGAGCAGTACTTC
TRBV11-2	TRBJ1-5	-	-	CASSLDLERSQHF	TGTGCCAGCAGCTTAGATCTGGAGAGGTCCCAGCATTTT
TRBV29-1	TRBJ2-1	-	-	CSVEEPPGDQYNEQFF	TGCAGCGTTGAAGAGCCTCCGGGAGACCAATACAATGAGCAGTTCTTC
TRBV19	TRBJ2-5	TRBD2	-	CASSIGAGGPEETQYF	TGTGCCAGTAGTATAGGAGCGGGGGGGCCTGAAGAGACCCAGTACTTC
TRBV7-3	TRBJ2-3	-	-	CASSPGGTDTQYF	TGTGCCAGCAGCCCCGGAGGCACAGATACGCAGTATTTT
TRBV19	TRBJ1-5	TRBD1	-	CASSMISGGSNQPQHF	TGTGCCAGTAGTATGATCTCAGGGGGAAGCAATCAGCCCCAGCATTTT
TRBV4-1	TRBJ1-1	TRBD1	-	CASQDRGRGTEAFF	TGCGCCAGCCAAGACAGGGGACGCGGAACTGAAGCTTTCTTT
TRBV21-1	TRBJ2-7	-	-	CASSKAGRQGIDCSYEQYF	TGTGCCAGCAGCAAAGCGGGTCGGCAGGGGATCGATTGCTCCTACGAGCAGTACTTC
TRBV9	TRBJ2-1	-	-	CASSVEGGFSYNEQFF	TGTGCCAGCAGCGTAGAGGGGGGGTTTTCTTACAATGAGCAGTTCTTC
TRBV18	TRBJ2-5	-	-	CASSGGFQETQYF	TGTGCCAGCTCGGGGGGATTCCAAGAGACCCAGTACTTC
TRBV7-9	TRBJ2-3	-	-	CASSISLSQGSGDTQYF	TGTGCCAGCAGCATTAGTCTCTCTCAGGGGAGTGGAGATACGCAGTATTTT
TRBV18	TRBJ2-7	TRBD1	-	CASSPRRTGEIGEQYF	TGTGCCAGCTCACCGCGAAGGACAGGGGAAATCGGCGAGCAGTACTTC
TRBV18	TRBJ2-1	TRBD2	-	CASSPGTSGNYNEQFF	TGTGCCAGCTCACCCGGGACTAGCGGGAACTACAATGAGCAGTTCTTC
TRBV6-1	TRBJ1-6	-	-	CASSWCGPSPLHF	TGTGCCAGCAGTTGGTGCGGTCCTTCACCCCTCCACTTT